Below, one TCR beta chain is given with its context. V was clipped by 6 bases and J by 5 bases; unmatched bases: 10. CDR1 is MDHEN and CDR2 is SYDVKM in the germline V gene. The CDR3 length is 15 residues. Assay: immunoSEQ multiplex PCR; the TCRdb copy retains only in-frame clones and omits some. Of 2 million to 2.5 million clones detected, about 92% appear once; the ten largest clones hold 0.39%. This sample was taken from a study of shared clonotypes between healthy human individuals. Study-level information: Each donor contributed plates that comprised three CD4 naive, three CD4 memory, two CD8 naive and one CD8 memory.

V usage is TRBV28 and J usage is TRBJ2-5; 9 bases line up with TRBD1. The receptor was isolated from a young man in good health. Some clones in this sample may be carry-over from other donors' samples. The sample comprised naive CD4+ T cells from PBMCs. As for subset: CD45RA+ positively selected. The CDR3 is CASRRNRGRGETQYF. In DNA, the CDR3 is TGTGCCAGCAGACGGAACAGGGGGCGGGGGGAGACCCAGTACTTC.